These 8 T cell receptor beta chains were all obtained from the same sample, sequenced in a study of T-cell memory formation after mild COVID-19. TCRdb reanalysed the 5' RACE reads using MiXCR and keeps one entry per CDR3 protein. The data contain about 160,000 distinct CDR3 sequences, around 30% of them seen just once; the ten biggest clones take up approximately 12%. The specimen was PBMCs or a T cell subset sorted from them (not recorded which). These receptors came from an adult woman who had mild COVID-19 (a few samples of this study predate the infection). Cell type and time point are not known.

This chain links TRBV27 with TRBJ1-2; 8 positions agree with TRBD1. V lost 3 bases to trimming and J lost 5 bases; unmatched junction nucleotides: 8. CDR1 and CDR2 from the germline V gene are MNHEY and SMNVEV (reference sequence). This CDR3 has 15 residues. This CDR3 is CASSLRQGALYGYTF. In DNA form, the CDR3 reads TGTGCCAGCAGTTTGAGGCAGGGGGCATTATATGGCTACACCTTC.

This clonotype was seen a few times. V and J are TRBV5-1 and TRBJ1-2, with 9 bases aligning to TRBD1. With 4 bases clipped from V and 3 bases from J, the junction kept 4 bases outside the gene matches. CDR3 length equals 14 residues. Germline CDR1 is SGHRS and CDR2 is YFSETQ. CDR3 sequence reads: CASSTGQGDYGYTF. The CDR3 nucleotides are TGCGCCAGCAGCACGGGACAGGGAGACTATGGCTACACCTTC.

The rearrangement links TRBV7-2 to TRBJ1-2; D unresolved. The CDR3 extends over 15 amino acids. The germline V and J ends were trimmed by 1 base and 2 bases, with 11 bases remaining between them. Germline V CDR1 and CDR2: SGHTA, FQGNSA. The CDR3 DNA is TGTGCCAGCAGCTTAGACTGGGCGGCGAACTATGGCTACACCTTC. As protein: CASSLDWAANYGYTF.

This clonotype was recorded a few times. This chain connects TRBV29-1 to TRBJ2-5; 12 bases are a match to TRBD2. The CDR3 consists of 16 residues. Trimming removed 6 bases from V and 0 bases from J; junction bases left unmatched: 8. Per the germline V gene, CDR1 is SQVTM and CDR2 is ANQGSEA. The CDR3 bases are TGCAGCGTGGACACTAGCGGGGGGACGTACCAAGAGACCCAGTACTTC. This sequence encodes CSVDTSGGTYQETQYF.

The rearrangement links TRBV6-5 to TRBJ2-7, with D perhaps assigned TRBD1 or TRBD2 (5 bases each). Trimming removed 2 bases at V and 0 bases at J, with 5 bases between. The CDR3 is 13 amino acids. Germline V CDR1 and CDR2: MNHEY, SVGAGI. CDR3 nucleotide sequence: TGTGCCAGCAGTTACGGGGGCTCCTACGAGCAGTACTTC. Its protein is CASSYGGSYEQYF.

The chain joins TRBV5-6 to TRBJ2-2, with TRBD2 matching 11 bases. Germline V gene data show CDR1 as SGHDT and CDR2 as YYEEEE. The CDR3 is 17 amino acids. The trim removed 4 bases at V and 4 bases at J, leaving 9 bases unmatched. The CDR3 DNA sequence: TGTGCCAGCAGCAGATTTCTTCTAGCGGGGGGCACCGGGGAGCTGTTTTTT. Translating gives CASSRFLLAGGTGELFF.

This clonotype appeared a single time. The gene calls are TRBV6-5 and TRBJ1-2; D is ambiguous. Trimming pared 6 bases from V and 2 bases from J, leaving 10 bases between. The CDR3 runs 13 residues. CDR1 is MNHEY and CDR2 is SVGAGI in the germline V gene. The CDR3 sequence is CASRMTQNYGYTF. The CDR3 coding sequence is TGTGCCAGCAGAATGACACAAAACTATGGCTACACCTTC.

The chain combines TRBV7-2 with TRBJ2-3, with TRBD2 identical over 11 bases. Germline values: CDR1 SGHTA, CDR2 FQGNSA. This CDR3 has 17 residues. The V gene end was trimmed by 1 base and the J gene end by 6 bases; junction bases not matched to a gene: 9. The CDR3 reads CASSLVASGRHGDTQYF. CDR3 DNA sequence: TGTGCCAGCAGCTTAGTCGCTAGCGGGAGGCATGGGGATACGCAGTATTTT.